Listed here are 14 T cell receptor beta chains from one sample, sequenced in a study of identical twins. TCRdb re-derived calls from the 5' RACE reads in MiXCR, one entry per CDR3 protein. The sample shows around 480,000 distinct CDR3 sequences, 14% of them seen only once. These sequences were also reported in another study, on yellow fever vaccine responses in identical twins.

What was sequenced was CD4+ T cells sorted from blood. These TCRs come from a woman aged 18-29 years in good health.

This clonotype was observed many times. CDR3 bases: TGTGCCAGCAGCCAATCTGGGAACACCGGGGAGCTGTTTTTT. Residues: CASSQSGNTGELFF. The chain has TRBV3-1 and TRBJ2-2; D uncertain. Looked up from germline, CDR1 is LGHDT and CDR2 is YNNKEL (reference sequence). The CDR3 has 14 residues. Trimming took off 2 bases at V and 1 base at J, with 5 bases between the two ends. Supplemented by reference TRBV3-1 and TRBJ2-2, the full variable domain reads DTAVSQTPKYLVTQMGNDKSIKCEQNLGHDTMYWYKQDSKKFLKIMFSYNNKELIINETVPNRFSPKSPDKAHLNLHINSLELGDSAVYFCASSQSGNTGELFFGEGSRLTVL.

The chain joins TRBV19 to TRBJ2-1; 10 bases fit TRBD1. Per the germline V gene, CDR1 is LNHDA and CDR2 is SQIVND (reference sequence). After removal of 7 bases from V and 9 bases from J, the junction contained 3 bases not matched to a gene. The CDR3 contains 12 residues. The CDR3 DNA is TGTGCCAGTAACGACAGGGGGCGTGAGCAGTTCTTC. This translates into CASNDRGREQFF.

This clonotype occurred a few times. V and J are TRBV7-9 and TRBJ2-1, with TRBD2 matching 9 bases. Germline V gene sequence: CDR1 SEHNR, CDR2 FQNEAQ (reference sequence). Trimming removed 4 bases from V and 4 bases from J; junction bases left unmatched: 8. The CDR3 totals 16 residues. The CDR3 sequence is CASSSLRGGGYNEQFF. CDR3 bases: TGTGCCAGCAGCTCATTGCGGGGGGGCGGTTACAATGAGCAGTTCTTC.

The V call is TRBV6-6, the J call TRBJ1-6; TRBD1 is a possible D gene (5 bases). Trimming left V 6 bases short and J 5 bases short, with 8 bases between. The CDR3 length is 13 residues. The germline CDR1 and CDR2 sequences are MNHNY and SVGAGI (reference sequence). Written as DNA, the CDR3 is TGTGCCAGCAGACCAGGGAATAATTCACCCCTCCACTTT. Translating it yields CASRPGNNSPLHF.

The chain links TRBV9 to TRBJ1-1; D not certain. The length of the CDR3 is 16 residues. Germline CDR1 is SGDLS and CDR2 is YYNGEE. V was trimmed by 4 bases and J by 0 bases, leaving 16 bases between them. Written as DNA, the CDR3 is TGTGCCAGCAGCCGAGGGAGAGGGAATTTGAACACTGAAGCTTTCTTT. Its translation: CASSRGRGNLNTEAFF. The full variable domain, completed using reference TRBV9 and TRBJ1-1, is DSGVTQTPKHLITATGQRVTLRCSPRSGDLSVYWYQQSLDQGLQFLIQYYNGEERAKGNILERFSAQQFPDLHSELNLSSLELGDSALYFCASSRGRGNLNTEAFFGQGTRLTVV.

The chain couples TRBV9 to TRBJ2-1, with TRBD2 identical over 9 bases. The CDR3 runs to 19 residues. V trimming: 0 bases; J trimming: 0 bases; junction bases outside the gene matches: 10. Germline assignment: CDR1 SGDLS and CDR2 YYNGEE. The CDR3 sequence: CASSVESSGVASSYNEQFF. As DNA, the CDR3 is TGTGCCAGCAGCGTAGAATCTAGCGGGGTGGCTAGCTCCTACAATGAGCAGTTCTTC.

This chain connects TRBV3-1 to TRBJ2-7; D gene uncertain. The germline gives CDR1 LGHDT, CDR2 YNNKEL (reference sequence). The CDR3 runs to 14 residues. Trimming took 4 bases from V and 4 from J, leaving 14 bases between them. CDR3 region: CASSRMGFGYEQYF. For the CDR3, the DNA is TGTGCCAGCAGCCGGATGGGGTTTGGGTACGAGCAGTACTTC.

In this sample, this clonotype turned up a few times. The chain links TRBV28 to TRBJ2-5; TRBD1 matches 11 bases. There are 15 residues in the CDR3. The germline gives CDR1 MDHEN, CDR2 SYDVKM. V lost 4 bases to trimming and J lost 6 bases; unmatched junction nucleotides: 7. The CDR3 sequence: CASSWGQGGLKTQYF. As DNA, the CDR3 is TGTGCCAGCAGTTGGGGACAGGGGGGCCTGAAGACCCAGTACTTC. Full variable domain (remainder filled in from reference TRBV28 and TRBJ2-5): DVKVTQSSRYLVKRTGEKVFLECVQDMDHENMFWYRQDPGLGLRLIYFSYDVKMKEKGDIPEGYSVSREKKERFSLILESASTNQTSMYLCASSWGQGGLKTQYFGPGTRLLVL.

V and J are TRBV20-1 and TRBJ2-1; 9 nucleotides match TRBD1. Germline CDR1 reads DFQATT; CDR2 reads SNEGSKA (reference sequence). After removal of 5 bases from V and 6 bases from J, the junction contained 11 bases not matched to a gene. The CDR3 runs 15 residues. CDR3 residues: CSAPKPGTGFNEQFF. The CDR3 nucleotides read TGCAGTGCTCCCAAACCCGGGACAGGGTTCAATGAGCAGTTCTTC.

This clonotype was seen repeatedly, ten times or more. The J gene is TRBJ1-5, the V gene TRBV4-2, with D unresolved. Trimming pared 0 bases from V and 0 bases from J, leaving 9 bases between. CDR1 and CDR2 from the germline V gene are LGHNA and YNFKEQ. CDR3 length equals 16 residues. The CDR3 bases are TGTGCCAGCAGCCAAGACAGTCAGGCTAGCAATCAGCCCCAGCATTTT. The encoded protein is CASSQDSQASNQPQHF.

The chain employs TRBV6-1 and TRBJ2-7; TRBD2 is a possible D gene (6 bases). V was trimmed by 6 bases and J by 5 bases, leaving 14 bases between them. This CDR3 has 13 amino acids. Germline CDR1 reads MNHNS; CDR2 reads SASEGT. The CDR3, as DNA: TGTGCCAGCAGGCGGGGTCTCGTGGACGAGCAGTACTTC. Encoded protein: CASRRGLVDEQYF.

This clonotype has only one observation. Germline is not matched at one junction end, which may reflect a read error. V and J are TRBV4-1 and TRBJ2-5; D may match TRBD1 or TRBD2 (5 bases each). The CDR3 sequence is 17 residues long. Germline CDR1 reads MGHRA; CDR2 reads YSYEKL. DNA of the CDR3: TGCGCCAGCAGACAAGTTCCTCTGGGACCTGGGGGTGAGACCCAGTACTTC. As protein: CASRQVPLGPGGETQYF.

This clonotype was observed a few times. The chain couples TRBV4-2 to TRBJ2-2; D remains unclear. V was clipped by 0 bases and J by 2 bases, with 13 bases between them. CDR3 length: 17 amino acids. CDR1 is LGHNA, CDR2 YNFKEQ, per germline. The chain's CDR3 is CASSQDLFASNTGELFF. CDR3 DNA: TGTGCCAGCAGCCAAGATCTTTTCGCCAGCAACACCGGGGAGCTGTTTTTT.

This clonotype has a count of ten or more. The V call is TRBV28, the J call TRBJ2-4; 7 bases are shared with TRBD1. With 7 bases clipped from V and 9 bases from J, the junction kept 6 bases outside the gene matches. The CDR3 totals 12 residues. Germline loops: CDR1 MDHEN, CDR2 SYDVKM. This CDR3 is CASKPGGFIQYF. CDR3 nucleotide sequence: TGTGCCAGCAAACCAGGGGGTTTCATTCAGTACTTC.